The next 26 T cell receptor beta chains were all read from a single sample in a study of blood T cell repertoires in COVID-19. Only in-frame clones appear in the TCRdb table, and some are missing; sequencing was by immunoSEQ multiplex PCR. Among 250,000 to 300,000 clones, 88% were seen once, and the ten largest hold about a tenth. The sample taken for sequencing was peripheral blood. The origin of the receptors is a woman between 70 and 85 years old with COVID-19, enrolled during active disease.

The CDR3 nucleotides are TGTGCCAGCACCAGGGGACTAGCGGGATGGTACGAGCAGTACTTC. Its protein product is CASTRGLAGWYEQYF. The chain uses TRBV21-1 and TRBJ2-7; the table calls TRBD2, which could not be checked here. TRBV21-1 is designated a pseudogene. The CDR3 consists of 15 residues.

This chain connects TRBV28 to TRBJ1-1; D is unresolved. This CDR3 is built from 13 residues. Looked up from germline, CDR1 is MDHEN and CDR2 is SYDVKM. The V end was cut by 2 bases, the J end by 6 bases, with 10 bases between. The CDR3 reads CASSLTGVAEAFF. For the CDR3, the DNA is TGTGCCAGCAGTTTAACCGGGGTGGCTGAAGCTTTCTTT.

The J gene is TRBJ1-5, the V gene TRBV4-3; a weak D match, TRBD1 (5 bases). CDR1 and CDR2 (germline): LGHNA, YSLEER. V was trimmed by 0 bases and J by 5 bases, leaving 11 bases between them. This CDR3 is built from 15 residues. The CDR3 sequence is CASSQDRAGHQPQHF. CDR3 DNA sequence: TGCGCCAGCAGCCAAGATAGGGCAGGGCATCAGCCCCAGCATTTT.

The gene calls are TRBV4-1 and TRBJ1-2; D remains ambiguous. CDR3 length equals 14 residues. Trimming left V 2 bases short and J 2 bases short, with 9 bases between. Germline CDR1 reads MGHRA; CDR2 reads YSYEKL. The CDR3 reads CASSQHHQNYGYTF. In nucleotides, the CDR3 is TGCGCCAGCAGCCAACACCACCAGAACTATGGCTACACCTTC.

The rearrangement uses TRBV6-6 and TRBJ1-5, with 10 bases lining up with TRBD1. Germline loops: CDR1 MNHNY, CDR2 SVGAGI (reference sequence). The CDR3 is made up of 15 amino acids. V was pared by 5 bases and J by 7 bases, with 8 bases of the junction left unmatched. CDR3 nucleotides: TGTGCCAGCAGTCCACGACAGGGGGCGCGGCAGCCCCAGCATTTT. Residues: CASSPRQGARQPQHF.

The genes are TRBV9 and TRBJ1-1, with D perhaps matching TRBD1 (5 bases). CDR3 length: 14 amino acids. The germline V gene encodes CDR1 SGDLS and CDR2 YYNGEE. Trimming took 5 bases from V and 1 from J, leaving 12 bases between them. CDR3 protein: CASRQGFGNTEAFF. The CDR3, as DNA: TGTGCCAGCAGGCAGGGTTTTGGGAACACTGAAGCTTTCTTT.

The chain employs TRBV7-9 and TRBJ2-2, with D hard to call. Trimming left V 5 bases short and J 1 base short, with 8 bases between. CDR3 length equals 14 residues. Per germline, CDR1 SEHNR and CDR2 FQNEAQ (reference sequence). DNA for the CDR3: TGTGCCAGCAGCCGTCTAGTGAACACCGGGGAGCTGTTTTTT. Translation gives CASSRLVNTGELFF.

On this clone: Other DNA sequences in this sample translate to the same CDR3. The rearrangement uses TRBV6-2 or TRBV6-3 and TRBJ2-7, with 7 bases lining up with TRBD2. The J segment lost 4 bases and the V segment lost 4 bases, leaving 4 bases of the junction unmatched. The CDR3 length is 13 residues. Germline CDR1 MNHEY, CDR2 SVGEGT. CDR3 nucleotides: TGTGCCAGCAGTTTGAGCGGGACTTACGAGCAGTACTTC. Protein: CASSLSGTYEQYF.

V usage is TRBV28 and J usage is TRBJ1-2; a possible D gene is TRBD1 (5 bases). The germline V and J ends were trimmed by 7 bases and 8 bases, with 17 bases remaining between them. There are 13 residues in the CDR3. Germline CDR1 is MDHEN and CDR2 is SYDVKM. For the CDR3, the DNA is TGTGCCAGCACCTTGGGGAGGGCAGGGGGCTACACCTTC. This gives the protein CASTLGRAGGYTF.

CDR3 in amino acids: CASRESGSGELFF. The DNA of the CDR3 is TGTGCCAGCAGGGAAAGCGGGAGCGGGGAGCTGTTTTTT. The rearrangement uses TRBV12-3 or TRBV12-4 and TRBJ2-2; 8 bases line up with TRBD2. There are 13 residues in the CDR3. V shed 6 bases and J 7 bases; nucleotides not matched to a gene: 4.

The genes are TRBV9 and TRBJ2-7, with D possibly being TRBD1 (6 bases). The length of the CDR3 is 13 residues. CDR1 SGDLS and CDR2 YYNGEE come from the germline V gene. Trimming cost V 4 bases and J 4 bases, with 12 bases left between them. CDR3 bases: TGTGCCAGCAGCCGTTTGACAGGTTACGAGCAGTACTTC. It codes for CASSRLTGYEQYF.

The CDR3 DNA is TGTGCCAGCAGCCCCGCGGCCGGGGAGCTGTTTTTT. This translates into CASSPAAGELFF. V usage is TRBV12-3 or TRBV12-4 and J usage is TRBJ2-2; D is undetermined. Trimming shortened V by 6 bases and J by 6 bases, and 8 bases separated the two germline ends. There are 12 residues in the CDR3.

V gene TRBV2 combines with J gene TRBJ1-5; D gene ambiguous. Germline V gene data show CDR1 as SNHLY and CDR2 as FYNNEI. V was shortened by 6 bases and J by 2 bases, with 11 bases between the two germline ends. The CDR3 totals 14 residues. The CDR3 loop is CASRGPDRNQPQHF. DNA for the CDR3: TGTGCCAGCAGGGGCCCCGATCGCAATCAGCCCCAGCATTTT.

The V call is TRBV6-5, the J call TRBJ2-7; D is unclear. The V gene's germline CDR1 is MNHEY and CDR2 SVGAGI. This CDR3 has 13 amino acids. Between the trimmed V and J ends, which lost 0 bases and 6 bases, there was a span of 9 bases. CDR3 in amino acids: CASSYSETFEQYF. CDR3 DNA sequence: TGTGCCAGCAGTTACTCGGAGACCTTCGAGCAGTACTTC.

This sequence joins TRBV5-1 and TRBJ2-7; 7 bases map to TRBD1. This CDR3 has 14 residues. Germline V gene sequence: CDR1 SGHRS, CDR2 YFSETQ. With 4 bases clipped from V and 4 bases from J, the junction kept 8 bases outside the gene matches. The CDR3 DNA follows: TGCGCCAGCAGCAAGGGGACAGAGCAATACGAGCAGTACTTC. It encodes CASSKGTEQYEQYF.

This chain joins TRBV5-1 and TRBJ2-3; perhaps TRBD1 as D (6 bases). Looked up from germline, CDR1 is SGHRS and CDR2 is YFSETQ. Trimming took 4 bases from V and 0 from J, leaving 12 bases between them. The CDR3 covers 15 residues. This CDR3 is CASSQGQPSTDTQYF. The CDR3 DNA is TGCGCCAGCAGCCAAGGACAGCCTAGCACAGATACGCAGTATTTT.

The V call is TRBV6-1, the J call TRBJ1-5; D is unresolved. From germline, CDR1 is MNHNS and CDR2 SASEGT. This CDR3 has 12 amino acids. Trimming cost V 0 bases and J 6 bases, with 3 bases left between them. This chain's CDR3 is CASSEASQPQHF. CDR3 nucleotides: TGTGCCAGCAGTGAAGCGAGTCAGCCCCAGCATTTT.

CDR3 sequence (DNA): TGTGCCAGCAGCGTCGTAGGACTAGCTCACTACAATGAGCAGTTCTTC. Encoded protein: CASSVVGLAHYNEQFF. The chain combines TRBV9 with TRBJ2-1; 8 bases are shared with TRBD2. The CDR3 is 16 residues long. V lost 2 bases and J lost 3; bases outside the gene matches: 7. Germline V gene lookup returns CDR1 SGDLS and CDR2 YYNGEE.

The chain couples TRBV5-6 to TRBJ1-4, with D possibly being TRBD1 (6 bases). This CDR3 is 19 amino acids long. Per germline, CDR1 SGHDT and CDR2 YYEEEE. The germline V and J ends were trimmed by 0 bases and 8 bases, with 26 bases remaining between them. CDR3 amino acids: CASSLASGTLPSGGEKLFF. The CDR3 region has the DNA TGTGCCAGCAGCTTGGCCTCCGGGACATTGCCTTCGGGAGGCGAAAAACTGTTTTTT.

The chain uses TRBV24-1 and TRBJ2-7; perhaps TRBD1 as D (6 bases). The germline V gene encodes CDR1 KGHDR and CDR2 SFDVKD. Trimming pared 12 bases from V and 2 bases from J, leaving 13 bases between. The CDR3 has 12 residues. The CDR3 DNA is TGTGCCGTCGGACAGTCTCCCTACGAGCAGTACTTC. Protein sequence: CAVGQSPYEQYF.

This clone was counted only a few times. The V call is TRBV20-1, the J call TRBJ2-5, with TRBD2 matching 7 bases. The CDR3 extends over 11 amino acids. Germline V gives CDR1 DFQATT, CDR2 SNEGSKA (reference sequence). CDR3 loop: CGGVQLETQYF. The CDR3 coding sequence is TGCGGGGGGGTACAGCTGGAGACCCAGTACTTC.

The rearrangement joins TRBV19 to TRBJ1-1; the match to TRBD1 covers 8 bases. There are 13 residues in the CDR3. J was trimmed by 4 bases and V by 4 bases; bases with no gene match: 2. Germline V CDR1 and CDR2: LNHDA, SQIVND (reference sequence). CDR3 nucleotide sequence: TGTGCCAGTAGTACGACAGGGGCCACTGAAGCTTTCTTT. Its translation: CASSTTGATEAFF.

The V gene is TRBV18, the J gene TRBJ2-7; D is perhaps TRBD1 (6 bases). The V gene's germline CDR1 is KGHSH and CDR2 LQKENI. V dropped 2 bases and J dropped 0 bases, with 14 bases sitting between them. The CDR3 has 16 residues. For the CDR3, the DNA is TGTGCCAGCTCACCAAATATGGGGGCCTCCTCCTACGAGCAGTACTTC. As protein: CASSPNMGASSYEQYF. Full variable domain (rest looked up from reference TRBV18 and TRBJ2-7): NAGVMQNPRHLVRRRGQEARLRCSPMKGHSHVYWYRQLPEEGLKFMVYLQKENIIDESGMPKERFSAEFPKEGPSILRIQQVVRGDSAAYFCASSPNMGASSYEQYFGPGTRLTVT.

V gene TRBV28 combines with J gene TRBJ1-5, with a possible D match to TRBD1 (5 bases). Deletions cut 6 bases from V and 10 bases from J, with 10 bases between. The CDR3 spans 11 residues. The V gene's germline CDR1 is MDHEN and CDR2 SYDVKM. The CDR3 DNA is TGTGCCAGCAGCTGGAGGGGACCCCAGCATTTT. Translating it yields CASSWRGPQHF.

This chain joins TRBV19 and TRBJ2-7; TRBD1 matches 8 bases. Germline assignment: CDR1 LNHDA and CDR2 SQIVND (reference sequence). V trimming: 7 bases; J trimming: 3 bases; junction bases outside the gene matches: 8. The CDR3 runs to 14 residues. The CDR3 reads CASKGTGDLYEQYF. CDR3 sequence (DNA): TGTGCCAGTAAAGGGACAGGCGACCTCTACGAGCAGTACTTC.

V is TRBV30 and J is TRBJ1-1, with 9 bases aligning to TRBD1. Germline assignment: CDR1 GTSNPN and CDR2 SVGIG (reference sequence). V shed 2 bases, J shed 3 bases, and the junction held 4 bases outside the gene matches. The CDR3 is 14 residues long. Written as DNA, the CDR3 is TGTGCCTGGAGTCATACAGGGGGCTACACTGAAGCTTTCTTT. Translated, it gives CAWSHTGGYTEAFF.